This T cell receptor (beta chain) was recorded in a study of T cells in Graves' hyperthyroidism and ophthalmopathy. Study as a whole: Peripheral blood specimens were obtained at initial diagnosis, prior to any treatment.

V lost 4 bases to trimming and J lost 6 bases, with 10 bases between them. The CDR3 covers 13 residues. From RNA transcripts, TCR beta CDR3 regions were amplified. During a first-round RT-PCR of the TCR CDR3, the HTBI primer set was used. MiXCR was run by TCRdb on the multiplex PCR reads, yielding one entry per CDR3 protein. The repertoire holds about 350,000 distinct CDR3 sequences, with approximately 15% as singletons. Fresh peripheral blood, roughly 10 ml, was the source of the PBMCs. J is TRBJ2-4 and V is TRBV12-3 or TRBV12-4; D not resolved. Sequencing used blood. This TCR derives from a woman in her twenties or thirties with Graves' hyperthyroidism. The CDR3 protein is CASSSEVRNIQYF. The CDR3 coding sequence is TGTGCCAGCAGTTCGGAAGTCAGAAACATTCAGTACTTC.